This TCR beta chain was identified during a study of spatial heterogeneity in lung cancer. Study-wide context: Detected sequences consistently included more beta-chain ones than alpha-chain ones. Unique TCR and UMI combinations averaged more than ten appearances each in raw reads. Study-wide results and caveats: In tumors, expanded intratumoral alpha and beta TCR counts tracked mutation counts.

The CDR3 sequence is 15 residues long. CDR1 SGHDT and CDR2 YYEEEE come from the germline V gene. V trimming: 1 base; J trimming: 6 bases; junction bases outside the gene matches: 10. This clonotype occurred many times. Its antigen is unidentified. Time point defined: sample taken at primary tumor resection. Unsorted tumor, nontumor lung tissue or cryopreserved PBMC supplied the whole RNA. TCRdb processed the 5' RACE reads anew with MiXCR; each CDR3 protein has one entry. In the table there are more than 25,000 distinct CDR3 sequences, around 7.5% of which are singletons. The TCR sequence derives from a male donor with early-stage non-small cell lung cancer. This sample comprised lung tumor tissue, obtained at surgery. The chain employs TRBV5-6 and TRBJ2-7, with 7 bases lining up with TRBD2. DNA for the CDR3: TGTGCCAGCAGCTTGCTGGGAAGGGACTATTTCGAGCAGTACTTC. Translating it yields CASSLLGRDYFEQYF.